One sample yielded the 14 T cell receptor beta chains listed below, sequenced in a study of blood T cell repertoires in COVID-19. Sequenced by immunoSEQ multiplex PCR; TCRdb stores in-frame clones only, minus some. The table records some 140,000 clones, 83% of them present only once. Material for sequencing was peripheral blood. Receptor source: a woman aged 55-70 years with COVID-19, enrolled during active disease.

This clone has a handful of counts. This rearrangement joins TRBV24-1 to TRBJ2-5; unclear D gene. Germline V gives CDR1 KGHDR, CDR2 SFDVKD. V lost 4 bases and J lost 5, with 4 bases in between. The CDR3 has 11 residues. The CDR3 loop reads CATSDGETQYF. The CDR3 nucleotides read TGTGCCACCAGTGACGGGGAGACCCAGTACTTC.

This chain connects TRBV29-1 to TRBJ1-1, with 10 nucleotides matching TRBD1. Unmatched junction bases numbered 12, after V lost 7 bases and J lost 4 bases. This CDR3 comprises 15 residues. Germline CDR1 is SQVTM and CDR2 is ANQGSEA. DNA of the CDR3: TGCAGCGCCGGAAAAGGACAGGGGGTGAGCACTGAAGCTTTCTTT. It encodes CSAGKGQGVSTEAFF.

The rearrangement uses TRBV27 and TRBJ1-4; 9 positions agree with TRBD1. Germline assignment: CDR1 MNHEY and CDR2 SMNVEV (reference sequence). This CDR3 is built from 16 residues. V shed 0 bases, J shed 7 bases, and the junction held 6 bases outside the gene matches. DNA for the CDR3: TGTGCCAGCAGTTTATCGGGAACAGGGGGCAGTGAAAAACTGTTTTTT. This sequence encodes CASSLSGTGGSEKLFF.

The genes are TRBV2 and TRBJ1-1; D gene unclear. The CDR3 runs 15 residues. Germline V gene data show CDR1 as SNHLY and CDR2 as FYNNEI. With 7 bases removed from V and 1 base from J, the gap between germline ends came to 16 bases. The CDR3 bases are TGTGCCAGCACTAGAAGGATCCCATCGAACACTGAAGCTTTCTTT. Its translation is CASTRRIPSNTEAFF.

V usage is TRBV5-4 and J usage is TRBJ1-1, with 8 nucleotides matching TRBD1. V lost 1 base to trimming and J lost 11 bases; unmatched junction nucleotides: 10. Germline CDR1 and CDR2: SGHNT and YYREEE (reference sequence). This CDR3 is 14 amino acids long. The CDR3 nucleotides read TGTGCCAGCAGCTTGAGGGCAGGGGGCGCCGAGGCTTTCTTT. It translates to CASSLRAGGAEAFF.

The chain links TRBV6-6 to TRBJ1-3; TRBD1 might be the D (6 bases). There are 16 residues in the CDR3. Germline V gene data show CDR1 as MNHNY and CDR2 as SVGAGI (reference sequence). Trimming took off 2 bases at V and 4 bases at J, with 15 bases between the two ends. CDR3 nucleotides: TGTGCCAGCAGTTACCAGGGAGGGGACATGGGAAACACCATATATTTT. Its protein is CASSYQGGDMGNTIYF.

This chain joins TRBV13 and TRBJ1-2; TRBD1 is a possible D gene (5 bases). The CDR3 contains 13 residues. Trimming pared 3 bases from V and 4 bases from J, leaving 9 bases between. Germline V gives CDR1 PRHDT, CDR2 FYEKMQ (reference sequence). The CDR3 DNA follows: TGTGCCAGCAGCTTTAGGGGTTCCTATGGCTACACCTTC. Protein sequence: CASSFRGSYGYTF.

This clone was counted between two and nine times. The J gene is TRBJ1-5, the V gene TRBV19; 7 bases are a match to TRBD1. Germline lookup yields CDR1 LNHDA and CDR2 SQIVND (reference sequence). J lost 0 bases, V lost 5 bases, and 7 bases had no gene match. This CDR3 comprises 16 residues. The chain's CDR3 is CASSSWDSNSNQPQHF. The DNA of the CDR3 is TGTGCCAGTAGTTCCTGGGACAGCAATAGCAATCAGCCCCAGCATTTT. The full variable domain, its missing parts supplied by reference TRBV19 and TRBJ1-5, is DGGITQSPKYLFRKEGQNVTLSCEQNLNHDAMYWYRQDPGQGLRLIYYSQIVNDFQKGDIAEGYSVSREKKESFPLTVTSAQKNPTAFYLCASSSWDSNSNQPQHFGDGTRLSIL.

The CDR3 loop is CSASRDRGLGYTF. Written as DNA, the CDR3 is TGCAGTGCTAGTAGGGACAGGGGGCTCGGCTACACCTTC. The rearrangement joins TRBV20-1 to TRBJ1-2; 12 bases match TRBD1. Trimming at V came to 3 bases and at J to 8 bases, leaving 4 bases not matched to a gene. The CDR3 sequence is 13 residues long. CDR1 DFQATT and CDR2 SNEGSKA come from the germline V gene (reference sequence).

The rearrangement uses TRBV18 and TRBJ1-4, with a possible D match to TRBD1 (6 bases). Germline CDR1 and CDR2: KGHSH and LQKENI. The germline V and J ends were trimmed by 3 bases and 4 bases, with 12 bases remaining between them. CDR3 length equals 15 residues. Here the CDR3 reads CASSPQTGGNEKLFF. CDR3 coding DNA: TGTGCCAGCTCACCCCAGACAGGTGGTAATGAAAAACTGTTTTTT.

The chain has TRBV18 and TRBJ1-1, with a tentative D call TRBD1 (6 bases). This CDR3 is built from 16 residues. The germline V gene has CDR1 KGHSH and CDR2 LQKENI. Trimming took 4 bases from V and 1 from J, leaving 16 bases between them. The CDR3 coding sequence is TGTGCCAGCTCACGAGATACAGGGTCCTCGAACACTGAAGCTTTCTTT. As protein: CASSRDTGSSNTEAFF.

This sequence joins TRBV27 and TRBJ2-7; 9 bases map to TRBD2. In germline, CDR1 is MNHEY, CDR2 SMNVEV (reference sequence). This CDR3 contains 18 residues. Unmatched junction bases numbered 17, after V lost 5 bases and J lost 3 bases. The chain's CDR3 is CASSSNLTRGLAFYEQYF. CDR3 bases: TGTGCCAGCAGTAGTAATTTAACCCGGGGACTAGCTTTCTACGAGCAGTACTTC.

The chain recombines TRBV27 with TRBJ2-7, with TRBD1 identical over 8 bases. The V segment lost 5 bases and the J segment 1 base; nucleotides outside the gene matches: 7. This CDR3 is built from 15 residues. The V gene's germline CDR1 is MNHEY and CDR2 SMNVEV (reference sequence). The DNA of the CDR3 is TGTGCCAGCAGTCCTGTTGGACAGGGATCCTACGAGCAGTACTTC. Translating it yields CASSPVGQGSYEQYF.

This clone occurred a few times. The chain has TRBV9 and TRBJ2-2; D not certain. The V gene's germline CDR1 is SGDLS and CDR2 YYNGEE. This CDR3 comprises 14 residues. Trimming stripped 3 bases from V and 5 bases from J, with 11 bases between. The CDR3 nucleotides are TGTGCCAGCAGCGCCCCAAAGGAGACCGGGGAGCTGTTTTTT. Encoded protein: CASSAPKETGELFF. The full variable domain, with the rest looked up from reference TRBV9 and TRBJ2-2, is DSGVTQTPKHLITATGQRVTLRCSPRSGDLSVYWYQQSLDQGLQFLIQYYNGEERAKGNILERFSAQQFPDLHSELNLSSLELGDSALYFCASSAPKETGELFFGEGSRLTVL.